The next 30 T cell receptor beta chains were all read from a single sample in a study of spatial heterogeneity in lung cancer. General study findings and limits: Counts that tracked tumor mutation counts were those of expanded intratumoral alpha and beta TCRs.

These TCRs' antigens remain unknown. As to time point: sample taken at primary tumor resection. TCRdb analysed the 5' RACE reads with MiXCR anew, one entry per CDR3 protein. The table has several thousand distinct CDR3 sequences, 9.5% to 15% seen once. The sequenced sample was lung tumor tissue, obtained at surgery. Receptor source: a male donor with early-stage non-small cell lung cancer.

V and J are TRBV24-1 and TRBJ2-3, with 9 nucleotides matching TRBD2. CDR3 length equals 18 residues. V was clipped by 2 bases and J by 3 bases; unmatched bases: 11. From germline, CDR1 is KGHDR and CDR2 SFDVKD. The CDR3 here is CATSDSWREGRKTDTQYF. The CDR3 DNA reads TGTGCCACCAGTGATTCTTGGCGGGAGGGCCGGAAGACAGATACGCAGTATTTT.

This clonotype is medium-sized in the sample. J is TRBJ2-5 and V is TRBV20-1; 10 bases are shared with TRBD1. The CDR3 covers 13 residues. After removal of 6 bases from V and 3 bases from J, the junction contained 4 bases not matched to a gene. Per the germline V gene, CDR1 is DFQATT and CDR2 is SNEGSKA (reference sequence). The CDR3 region is CSAVGTGEETQYF. CDR3 DNA: TGCAGTGCCGTGGGGACAGGGGAAGAGACCCAGTACTTC.

The table lists this clonotype with many counts. The V call is TRBV5-1, the J call TRBJ1-4, with 7 bases fitting TRBD1. This CDR3 has 17 residues. Germline CDR1 SGHRS, CDR2 YFSETQ. The V gene end was trimmed by 0 bases and the J gene end by 0 bases; junction bases not matched to a gene: 5. The CDR3 region is CASSLGGGPSTNEKLFF. Here the CDR3 DNA reads TGCGCCAGCAGCTTGGGAGGGGGCCCCTCAACTAATGAAAAACTGTTTTTT.

This clonotype ranks as medium-sized. CDR3 loop: CASSEGTNYNEQFF. DNA of the CDR3: TGTGCCAGCAGCGAGGGGACTAATTACAATGAGCAGTTCTTC. V and J are TRBV5-6 and TRBJ2-1, with TRBD2 matching over 7 bases. Unmatched junction bases numbered 5, after V lost 4 bases and J lost 4 bases. The CDR3 loop spans 14 amino acids. Germline V CDR1 and CDR2: SGHDT, YYEEEE.

Here the CDR3 reads CASSFFGSSGETQYF. The CDR3 DNA is TGTGCCAGCAGTTTTTTTGGGAGTTCGGGGGAGACCCAGTACTTC. The rearrangement links TRBV12-3 or TRBV12-4 to TRBJ2-5, with D possibly being TRBD2 (5 bases). V lost 3 bases and J lost 5, with 16 bases in between. The CDR3 runs 15 residues.

CDR3 in amino acids: CASQGQGYEQYF. DNA of the CDR3: TGTGCCAGTCAAGGACAGGGGTACGAGCAGTACTTC. The V and J genes are TRBV28 and TRBJ2-7, with TRBD1 matching 9 bases. V was pared by 9 bases and J by 4 bases, with 4 bases of the junction left unmatched. Germline assignment: CDR1 MDHEN and CDR2 SYDVKM. This CDR3 region has 12 residues. Filled out from reference TRBV28 and TRBJ2-7, the complete variable domain reads DVKVTQSSRYLVKRTGEKVFLECVQDMDHENMFWYRQDPGLGLRLIYFSYDVKMKEKGDIPEGYSVSREKKERFSLILESASTNQTSMYLCASQGQGYEQYFGPGTRLTVT.

By share, this clonotype ranks as medium-sized (0.01 to 0.1%). This sequence joins TRBV29-1 and TRBJ2-1; 7 nucleotides match TRBD1. In germline, CDR1 is SQVTM, CDR2 ANQGSEA. The CDR3 runs 15 residues. Trimming took 1 base from V and 2 from J; bases not matched to a gene: 5. Here the CDR3 reads CSVEVWDSAYNEQFF. In DNA, the CDR3 is TGCAGCGTTGAAGTATGGGACAGCGCCTACAATGAGCAGTTCTTC.

By frequency in the sample, this clonotype is medium-sized (0.01 to 0.1%). The chain links TRBV5-1 to TRBJ2-6, with no clear D. V was pared by 4 bases and J by 2 bases, with 10 bases between. This CDR3 region has 15 residues. CDR1 is SGHRS and CDR2 is YFSETQ in the germline V gene. This CDR3 is CASSPQNPGANVLTF. CDR3 in DNA: TGCGCCAGCAGCCCCCAGAACCCTGGGGCCAACGTCCTGACTTTC.

This clonotype was seen at least ten times. V and J are TRBV7-9 and TRBJ1-1; weak D call: TRBD1 (5 bases). This CDR3 is 14 amino acids long. Germline values: CDR1 SEHNR, CDR2 FQNEAQ (reference sequence). V lost 1 base and J 4 bases, leaving 10 bases between the germline ends. CDR3 bases: TGTGCCAGCAGCTTAGTGGCAGGGAGCACTGAAGCTTTCTTT. It is translated as CASSLVAGSTEAFF.

This clonotype is medium-sized within its sample. The chain combines TRBV6-2 or TRBV6-3 with TRBJ2-3, with unresolved D. Trimming pared 5 bases from V and 4 bases from J, leaving 16 bases between. The CDR3 runs 15 residues. Germline CDR1 reads MNHEY; CDR2 reads SVGEGT. The DNA of the CDR3 is TGTGCCAGCAGTCTCCGAGATGTGGTTCCAGATACGCAGTATTTT. It codes for CASSLRDVVPDTQYF.

This clonotype appeared a few times. V is TRBV5-6 and J is TRBJ2-1, with TRBD1 matching over 8 bases. The CDR3 totals 16 residues. V was clipped by 3 bases and J by 8 bases; unmatched bases: 13. From germline, CDR1 is SGHDT and CDR2 YYEEEE. DNA for the CDR3: TGTGCCAGCAGCTGGATAAATGTTGACAGGGGCCATGAGCAGTTCTTC. Its protein product is CASSWINVDRGHEQFF. The full variable domain, in which reference TRBV5-6 and TRBJ2-1 provide the parts outside the CDR3, is DAGVTQSPTHLIKTRGQQVTLRCSPKSGHDTVSWYQQALGQGPQFIFQYYEEEERQRGNFPDRFSGHQFPNYSSELNVNALLLGDSALYLCASSWINVDRGHEQFFGPGTRLTVL.

In its sample, this clonotype ranks as medium-sized. The rearrangement joins TRBV7-8 to TRBJ1-1, with D unresolved. V shed 0 bases and J shed 4 bases, with 12 bases lying between them. The germline V gene has CDR1 SGHVS and CDR2 FQNEAQ. The CDR3 is made up of 15 amino acids. The CDR3 DNA sequence: TGTGCCAGCAGCTTAGCGCTAATATCGGGCACTGAAGCTTTCTTT. Translating it yields CASSLALISGTEAFF. Complete variable domain (other parts from reference TRBV7-8 and TRBJ1-1): GAGVSQSPRYKVAKRGQDVALRCDPISGHVSLFWYQQALGQGPEFLTYFQNEAQLDKSGLPSDRFFAERPEGSVSTLKIQRTQQEDSAVYLCASSLALISGTEAFFGQGTRLTVV.

This clonotype was picked up many times. The chain links TRBV29-1 to TRBJ2-5; D remains ambiguous. Between the trimmed V and J ends, which lost 6 bases and 4 bases, there was a span of 6 bases. CDR3 length: 10 residues. CDR1 is SQVTM, CDR2 ANQGSEA, per germline. As DNA, the CDR3 is TGCAGCGTGAGGCTAGAGACCCAGTACTTC. Translating gives CSVRLETQYF.

By share, this clonotype counts as medium-sized. The rearrangement uses TRBV4-3 and TRBJ2-3, with 7 nucleotides matching TRBD2. The CDR3 has 15 residues. The germline gives CDR1 LGHNA, CDR2 YSLEER. The V and J ends lost 5 bases and 5 bases, in that order; junction bases with no gene match: 10. This CDR3 is CASSYLQGGKDTQYF. As DNA, the CDR3 is TGCGCCAGCAGCTATCTTCAGGGAGGGAAAGATACGCAGTATTTT.

This clonotype was picked up many times. This chain's CDR3 is CSANRAGTVRADTQYF. The CDR3 DNA reads as TGCAGTGCAAACCGAGCCGGGACAGTGCGGGCAGATACGCAGTATTTT. V is TRBV20-1 and J is TRBJ2-3; the match to TRBD1 covers 7 bases. Looked up from germline, CDR1 is DFQATT and CDR2 is SNEGSKA (reference sequence). The CDR3 runs to 16 residues. The ends lost 6 bases at V and 4 bases at J; junction bases unmatched: 16.

In this sample, this clonotype turned up many times. The V call is TRBV11-2, the J call TRBJ2-5; D call uncertain. Trimming cost V 2 bases and J 5 bases, with 9 bases left between them. This CDR3 has 13 residues. Germline CDR1 is SGHAT and CDR2 is FQNNGV. The CDR3 here is CASSLLGWETQYF. In DNA, the CDR3 is TGTGCCAGCAGCTTATTGGGGTGGGAGACCCAGTACTTC.

The gene calls are TRBV18 and TRBJ2-3; D not resolved. CDR1 KGHSH and CDR2 LQKENI come from the germline V gene. The V end lost 0 bases, the J end lost 2 bases, and 6 bases lay between the germline ends. This CDR3 is built from 14 residues. The CDR3 region is CASSPPVDTDTQYF. CDR3 in DNA: TGTGCCAGCTCACCACCGGTCGACACAGATACGCAGTATTTT.

This clonotype rates as medium-sized (0.01 to 0.1%). The chain uses TRBV6-2 or TRBV6-3 and TRBJ1-6; D unclear. The CDR3 contains 18 residues. V lost 5 bases and J lost 3, with 20 bases in between. Germline CDR1 MNHEY, CDR2 SVGEGT. The CDR3 bases are TGTGCCAGCAGTCAACTCCACAAGACCAGCCTCTATAATTCACCCCTCCACTTT. It translates to CASSQLHKTSLYNSPLHF.

In its sample, this clonotype is medium-sized. The rearrangement links TRBV11-2 to TRBJ1-3, with D perhaps matching TRBD1 (5 bases). CDR1 and CDR2 (germline): SGHAT, FQNNGV. V was clipped by 3 bases and J by 4 bases, with 10 bases between them. CDR3 size: 14 residues. CDR3 amino acids: CASSFLTAGNTIYF. In DNA form, the CDR3 reads TGTGCCAGCAGCTTCCTGACAGCCGGAAACACCATATATTTT.

This clonotype appeared many times. The gene calls are TRBV7-8 and TRBJ1-3; D is ambiguous. Trimming removed 0 bases from V and 4 bases from J, with 1 base in between. The CDR3 loop spans 12 amino acids. Looked up from germline, CDR1 is SGHVS and CDR2 is FQNEAQ. CDR3 DNA sequence: TGTGCCAGCAGCTTAGCCGGAAACACCATATATTTT. As protein: CASSLAGNTIYF.

This clonotype is medium-sized by share. The chain links TRBV7-2 to TRBJ1-1, with 7 positions matching TRBD1. The germline V gene encodes CDR1 SGHTA and CDR2 FQGNSA. The CDR3 runs 14 residues. Trimming at V came to 6 bases and at J to 5 bases, leaving 9 bases not matched to a gene. The CDR3 spells CASREEDRPTEAFF. CDR3 nucleotides: TGTGCCAGCAGAGAAGAGGACAGGCCTACTGAAGCTTTCTTT.

This clonotype is judged medium-sized (0.01 to 0.1%). The CDR3, as DNA: TGTGCCAGCAGCTTAGCGGGTAGCTTGGGGGAGCTGTTTTTT. Protein sequence: CASSLAGSLGELFF. The V call is TRBV7-2, the J call TRBJ2-2; D is unclear. Deletions cut 0 bases from V and 8 bases from J, with 10 bases between. Looked up from germline, CDR1 is SGHTA and CDR2 is FQGNSA. The CDR3 loop spans 14 amino acids.

This clonotype was recorded at least ten times. The chain links TRBV7-2 to TRBJ2-3, with TRBD2 as a possible D gene (6 bases). This CDR3 comprises 17 residues. Between the trimmed V and J ends, which lost 1 base and 1 base, there was a span of 15 bases. CDR1 SGHTA and CDR2 FQGNSA come from the germline V gene. The CDR3 region is CASSLGGDALGTDTQYF. The CDR3 coding sequence is TGTGCCAGCAGCTTAGGCGGGGATGCTCTCGGCACAGATACGCAGTATTTT.

This clonotype rates as medium-sized. The V gene is TRBV29-1, the J gene TRBJ1-1; D is uncertain. This CDR3 comprises 13 residues. The germline V gene encodes CDR1 SQVTM and CDR2 ANQGSEA. V lost 2 bases and J 0 bases, leaving 7 bases between the germline ends. The CDR3 DNA reads TGCAGCGTTGAAACGGTAATGAACACTGAAGCTTTCTTT. Translated, it gives CSVETVMNTEAFF.

This clonotype was observed at least ten times. V and J are TRBV12-3 or TRBV12-4 and TRBJ2-2, with 9 nucleotides matching TRBD1. This CDR3 has 15 amino acids. Germline trimming cut 6 bases from V and 7 bases from J; bases unmatched to any gene: 9. As DNA, the CDR3 is TGTGCCAGCAGCCGTCCGGGACAGGGTCACGGGGAGCTGTTTTTT. It translates to CASSRPGQGHGELFF.

The chain recombines TRBV4-2 with TRBJ2-7; the D is unclear. V was pared by 6 bases and J by 3 bases, with 12 bases between. Germline V lookup: CDR1 LGHNA, CDR2 YNFKEQ. The CDR3 covers 13 residues. The CDR3 region is CASSFGRGYEQYF. The CDR3 region has the DNA TGTGCCAGCAGTTTTGGCAGAGGCTACGAGCAGTACTTC.

In its sample, this clonotype was seen many times. The V call is TRBV20-1, the J call TRBJ2-7; weak D call: TRBD2 (6 bases). Germline loops: CDR1 DFQATT, CDR2 SNEGSKA (reference sequence). This CDR3 region has 12 residues. V was trimmed by 6 bases and J by 5 bases, leaving 14 bases between them. In DNA form, the CDR3 reads TGCAGTGCCTCAAGCGGGTTCGACGAGCAGTACTTC. Amino acids: CSASSGFDEQYF.

This clonotype was seen ten or more times. The genes are TRBV6-5 and TRBJ2-5, with D possibly TRBD1 on 6 matching bases. V was pared by 3 bases and J by 5 bases, with 16 bases between. Germline CDR1 MNHEY, CDR2 SVGAGI. The CDR3 length is 15 residues. CDR3 protein: CASSYSSTGHETQYF. The DNA for the CDR3 is TGTGCCAGCAGTTATTCATCAACAGGGCACGAGACCCAGTACTTC.

V gene TRBV15 combines with J gene TRBJ1-5; D is uncertain. In germline, CDR1 is LNHNV, CDR2 YYDKDF (reference sequence). Trimming left V 4 bases short and J 0 bases short, with 7 bases between. The CDR3 length is 14 residues. The CDR3 nucleotides are TGTGCCACCAGCAAATATTATAGCAATCAGCCCCAGCATTTT. Translated: CATSKYYSNQPQHF.

The rearrangement links TRBV7-2 to TRBJ2-7, with a tentative D call TRBD2 (5 bases). The ends were cut back, 3 bases at V and 2 bases at J, with 11 bases in the middle. CDR1 and CDR2 (germline): SGHTA, FQGNSA. The CDR3 is 14 residues long. The CDR3 DNA is TGTGCCAGCAGCTTGGGGAGATCAACCTACGAGCAGTACTTC. This gives the protein CASSLGRSTYEQYF.